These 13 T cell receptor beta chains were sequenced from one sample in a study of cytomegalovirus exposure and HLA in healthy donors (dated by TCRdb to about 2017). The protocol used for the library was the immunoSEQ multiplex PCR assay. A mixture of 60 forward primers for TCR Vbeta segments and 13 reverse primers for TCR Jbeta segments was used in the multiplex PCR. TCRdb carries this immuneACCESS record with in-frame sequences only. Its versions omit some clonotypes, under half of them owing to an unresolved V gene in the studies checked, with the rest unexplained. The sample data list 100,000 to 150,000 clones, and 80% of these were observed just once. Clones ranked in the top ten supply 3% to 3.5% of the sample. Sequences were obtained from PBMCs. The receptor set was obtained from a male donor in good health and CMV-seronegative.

This CDR3 is CASRRDRATGELFF. The CDR3 nucleotides are TGCGCCAGCCGCCGGGACAGGGCCACCGGGGAGCTGTTTTTT. V usage is TRBV5-1 and J usage is TRBJ2-2, with 9 positions matching TRBD1. V was clipped by 7 bases and J by 4 bases; unmatched bases: 5. The germline V gene has CDR1 SGHRS and CDR2 YFSETQ. This CDR3 has 14 residues.

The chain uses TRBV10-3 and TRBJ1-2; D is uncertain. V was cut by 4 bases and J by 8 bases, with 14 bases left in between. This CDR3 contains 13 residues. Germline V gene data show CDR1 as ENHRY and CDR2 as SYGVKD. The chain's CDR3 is CAISVDAEGGYTF. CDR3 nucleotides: TGTGCCATCAGTGTAGACGCCGAGGGCGGCTACACCTTC.

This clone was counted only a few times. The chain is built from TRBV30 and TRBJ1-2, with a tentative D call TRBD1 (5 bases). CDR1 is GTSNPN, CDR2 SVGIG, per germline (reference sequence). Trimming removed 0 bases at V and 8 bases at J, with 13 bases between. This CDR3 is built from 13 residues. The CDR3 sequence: CAWSVRQGRGYTF. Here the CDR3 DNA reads TGTGCCTGGAGTGTGAGGCAGGGTCGCGGCTACACCTTC.

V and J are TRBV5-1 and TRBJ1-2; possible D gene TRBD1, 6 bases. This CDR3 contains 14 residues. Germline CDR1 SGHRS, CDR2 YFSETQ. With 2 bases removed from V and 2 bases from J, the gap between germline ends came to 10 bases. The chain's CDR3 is CASSFATGNYGYTF. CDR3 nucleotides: TGCGCCAGCAGCTTCGCCACAGGGAACTATGGCTACACCTTC.

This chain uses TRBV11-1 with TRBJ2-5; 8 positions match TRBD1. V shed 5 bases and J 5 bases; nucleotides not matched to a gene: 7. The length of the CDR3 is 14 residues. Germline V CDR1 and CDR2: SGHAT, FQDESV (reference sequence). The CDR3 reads CASSDRQGSETQYF. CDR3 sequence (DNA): TGTGCCAGCAGCGACCGACAGGGGTCGGAGACCCAGTACTTC.

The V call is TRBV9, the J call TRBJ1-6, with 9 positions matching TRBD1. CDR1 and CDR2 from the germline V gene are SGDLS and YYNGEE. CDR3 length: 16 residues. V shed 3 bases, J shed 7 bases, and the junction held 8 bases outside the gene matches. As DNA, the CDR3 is TGTGCCAGCAGCGCGTCCGGGACAGGGCTGAATTCACCCCTCCACTTT. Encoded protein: CASSASGTGLNSPLHF. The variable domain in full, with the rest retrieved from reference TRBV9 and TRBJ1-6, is DSGVTQTPKHLITATGQRVTLRCSPRSGDLSVYWYQQSLDQGLQFLIQYYNGEERAKGNILERFSAQQFPDLHSELNLSSLELGDSALYFCASSASGTGLNSPLHFGNGTRLTVT.

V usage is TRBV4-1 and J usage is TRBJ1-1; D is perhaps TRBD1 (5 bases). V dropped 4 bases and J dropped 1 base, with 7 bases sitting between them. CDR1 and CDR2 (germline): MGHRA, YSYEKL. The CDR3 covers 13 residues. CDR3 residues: CASSPTANTEAFF. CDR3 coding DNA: TGCGCCAGCAGCCCGACAGCGAACACTGAAGCTTTCTTT.

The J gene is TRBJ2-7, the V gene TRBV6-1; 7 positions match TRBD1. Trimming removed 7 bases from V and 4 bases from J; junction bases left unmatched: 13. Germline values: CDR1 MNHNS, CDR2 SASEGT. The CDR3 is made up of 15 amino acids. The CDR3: CASTYNPGQIYEQYF. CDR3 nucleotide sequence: TGTGCCAGCACCTACAATCCGGGACAGATATACGAGCAGTACTTC.

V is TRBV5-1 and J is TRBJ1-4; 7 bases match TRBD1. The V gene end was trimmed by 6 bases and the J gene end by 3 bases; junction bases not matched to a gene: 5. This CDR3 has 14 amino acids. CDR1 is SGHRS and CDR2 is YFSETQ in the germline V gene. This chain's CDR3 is CASTKGAANEKLFF. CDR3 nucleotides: TGCGCCAGCACAAAGGGGGCTGCTAATGAAAAACTGTTTTTT.

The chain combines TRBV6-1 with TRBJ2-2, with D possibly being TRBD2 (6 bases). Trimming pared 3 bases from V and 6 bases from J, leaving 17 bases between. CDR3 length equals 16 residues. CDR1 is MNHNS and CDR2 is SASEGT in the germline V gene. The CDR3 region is CASSEVTGVHPGELFF. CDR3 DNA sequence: TGTGCCAGCAGTGAGGTGACGGGGGTTCACCCCGGGGAGCTGTTTTTT.

The CDR3 sequence is CAWTNRGSKGNTQYF. CDR3 in DNA: TGTGCCTGGACCAACCGGGGTAGTAAAGGGAATACGCAGTATTTT. The chain links TRBV30 to TRBJ2-3; weak D call: TRBD2 (5 bases). The CDR3 totals 15 residues. Germline CDR1 and CDR2: GTSNPN and SVGIG (reference sequence). The V end lost 4 bases, the J end lost 7 bases, and 21 bases lay between the germline ends. Full variable domain (missing parts from reference TRBV30 and TRBJ2-3): SQTIHQWPATLVQPVGSPLSLECTVEGTSNPNLYWYRQAAGRGLQLLFYSVGIGQISSEVPQNLSASRPQDRQFILSSKKLLLSDSGFYLCAWTNRGSKGNTQYFGPGTRLTVL.

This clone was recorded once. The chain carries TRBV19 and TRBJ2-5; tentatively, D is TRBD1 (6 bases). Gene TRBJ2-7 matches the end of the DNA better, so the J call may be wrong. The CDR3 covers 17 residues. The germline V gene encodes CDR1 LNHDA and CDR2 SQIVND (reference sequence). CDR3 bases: TGTGCCAGTAGTATAGTCCAGGGGAAGAGGAACCCCTACGAGCAGTACTTC. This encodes CASSIVQGKRNPYEQYF.

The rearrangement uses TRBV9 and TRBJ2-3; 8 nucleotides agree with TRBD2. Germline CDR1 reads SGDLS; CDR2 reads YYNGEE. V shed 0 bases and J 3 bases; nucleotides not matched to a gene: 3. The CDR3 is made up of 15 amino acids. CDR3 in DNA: TGTGCCAGCAGCGTAGGGGGACTAGGTACAGATACGCAGTATTTT. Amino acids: CASSVGGLGTDTQYF.